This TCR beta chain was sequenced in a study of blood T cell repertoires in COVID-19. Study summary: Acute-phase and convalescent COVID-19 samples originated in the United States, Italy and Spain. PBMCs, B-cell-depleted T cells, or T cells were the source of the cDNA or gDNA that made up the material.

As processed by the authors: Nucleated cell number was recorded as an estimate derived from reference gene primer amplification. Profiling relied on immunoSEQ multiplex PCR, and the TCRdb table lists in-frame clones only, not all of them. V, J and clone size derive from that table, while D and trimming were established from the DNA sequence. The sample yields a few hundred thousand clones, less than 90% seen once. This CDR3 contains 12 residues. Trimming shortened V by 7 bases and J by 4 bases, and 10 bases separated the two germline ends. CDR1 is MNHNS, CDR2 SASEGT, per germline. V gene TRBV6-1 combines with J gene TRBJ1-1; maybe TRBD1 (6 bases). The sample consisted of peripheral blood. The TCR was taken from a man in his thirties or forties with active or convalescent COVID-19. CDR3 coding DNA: TGTGCCAGCACCTCAGGGGCCACTGAAGCTTTCTTT. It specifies CASTSGATEAFF.